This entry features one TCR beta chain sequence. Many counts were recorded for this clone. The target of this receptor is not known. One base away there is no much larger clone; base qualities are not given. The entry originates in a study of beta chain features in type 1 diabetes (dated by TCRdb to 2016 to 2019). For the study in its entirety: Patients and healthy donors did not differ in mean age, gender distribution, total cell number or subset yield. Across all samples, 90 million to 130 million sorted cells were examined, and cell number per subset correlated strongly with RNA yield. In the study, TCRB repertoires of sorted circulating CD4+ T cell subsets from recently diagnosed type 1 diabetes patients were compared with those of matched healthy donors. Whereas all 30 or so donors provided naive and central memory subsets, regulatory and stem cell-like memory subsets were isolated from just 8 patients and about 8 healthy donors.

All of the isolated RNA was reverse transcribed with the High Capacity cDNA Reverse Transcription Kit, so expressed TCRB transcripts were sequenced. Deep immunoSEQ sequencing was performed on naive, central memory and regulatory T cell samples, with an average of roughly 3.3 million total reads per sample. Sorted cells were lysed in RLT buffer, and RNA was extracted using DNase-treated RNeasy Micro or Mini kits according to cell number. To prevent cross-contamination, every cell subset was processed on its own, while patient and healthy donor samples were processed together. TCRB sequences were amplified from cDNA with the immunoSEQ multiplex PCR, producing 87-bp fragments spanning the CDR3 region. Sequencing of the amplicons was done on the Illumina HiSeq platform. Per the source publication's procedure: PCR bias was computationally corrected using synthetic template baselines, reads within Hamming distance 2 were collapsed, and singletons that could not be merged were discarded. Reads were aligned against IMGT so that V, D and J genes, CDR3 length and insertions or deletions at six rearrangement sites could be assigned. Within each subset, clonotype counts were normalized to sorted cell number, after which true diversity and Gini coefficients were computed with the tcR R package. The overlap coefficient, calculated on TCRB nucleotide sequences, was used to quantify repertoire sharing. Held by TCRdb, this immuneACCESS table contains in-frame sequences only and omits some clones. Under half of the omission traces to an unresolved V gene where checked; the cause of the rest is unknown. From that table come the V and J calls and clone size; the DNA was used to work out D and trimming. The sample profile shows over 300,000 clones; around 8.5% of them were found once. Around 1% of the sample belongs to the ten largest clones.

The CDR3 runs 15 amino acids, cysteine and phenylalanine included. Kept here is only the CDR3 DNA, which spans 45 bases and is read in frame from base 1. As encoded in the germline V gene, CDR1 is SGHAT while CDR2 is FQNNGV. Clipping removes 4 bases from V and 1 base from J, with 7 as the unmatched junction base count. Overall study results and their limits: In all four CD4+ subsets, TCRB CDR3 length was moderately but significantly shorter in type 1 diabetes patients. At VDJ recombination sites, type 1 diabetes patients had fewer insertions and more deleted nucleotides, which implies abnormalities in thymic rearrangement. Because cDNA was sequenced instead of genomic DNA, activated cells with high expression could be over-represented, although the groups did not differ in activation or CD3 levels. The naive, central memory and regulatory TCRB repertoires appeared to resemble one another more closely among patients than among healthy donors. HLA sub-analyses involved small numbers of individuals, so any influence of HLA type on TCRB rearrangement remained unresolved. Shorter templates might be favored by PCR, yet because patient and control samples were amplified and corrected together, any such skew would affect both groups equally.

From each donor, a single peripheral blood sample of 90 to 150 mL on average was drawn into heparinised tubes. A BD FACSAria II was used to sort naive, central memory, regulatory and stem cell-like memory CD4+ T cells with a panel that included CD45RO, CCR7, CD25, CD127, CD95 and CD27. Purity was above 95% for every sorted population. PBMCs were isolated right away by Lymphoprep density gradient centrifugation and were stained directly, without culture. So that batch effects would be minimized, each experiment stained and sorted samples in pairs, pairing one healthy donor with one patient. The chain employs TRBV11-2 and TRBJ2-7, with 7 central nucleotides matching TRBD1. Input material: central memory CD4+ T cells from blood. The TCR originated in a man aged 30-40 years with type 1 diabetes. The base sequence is TGTGCCAGCAGCTCAAGGACAGGACTTTCCTACGAGCAGTACTTC. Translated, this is CASSSRTGLSYEQYF.